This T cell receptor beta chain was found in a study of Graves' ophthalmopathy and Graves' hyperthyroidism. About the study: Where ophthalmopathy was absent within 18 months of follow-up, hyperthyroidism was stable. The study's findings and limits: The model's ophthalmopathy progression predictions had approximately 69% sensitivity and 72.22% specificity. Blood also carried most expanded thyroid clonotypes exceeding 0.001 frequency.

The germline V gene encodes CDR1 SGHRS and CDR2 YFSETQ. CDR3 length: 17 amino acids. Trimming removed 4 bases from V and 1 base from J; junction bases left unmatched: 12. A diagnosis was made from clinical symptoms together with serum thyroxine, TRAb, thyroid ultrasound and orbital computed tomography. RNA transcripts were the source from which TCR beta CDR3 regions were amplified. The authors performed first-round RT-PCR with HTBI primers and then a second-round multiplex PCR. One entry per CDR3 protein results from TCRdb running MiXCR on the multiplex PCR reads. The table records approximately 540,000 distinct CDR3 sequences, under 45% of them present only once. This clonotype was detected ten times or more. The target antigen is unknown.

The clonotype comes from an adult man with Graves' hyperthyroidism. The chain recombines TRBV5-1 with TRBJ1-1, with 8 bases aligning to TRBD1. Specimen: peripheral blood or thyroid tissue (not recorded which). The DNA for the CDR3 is TGCGCCAGCAGCCTTCACCCTAGCCAGGGGGCGAACACTGAAGCTTTCTTT. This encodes CASSLHPSQGANTEAFF.